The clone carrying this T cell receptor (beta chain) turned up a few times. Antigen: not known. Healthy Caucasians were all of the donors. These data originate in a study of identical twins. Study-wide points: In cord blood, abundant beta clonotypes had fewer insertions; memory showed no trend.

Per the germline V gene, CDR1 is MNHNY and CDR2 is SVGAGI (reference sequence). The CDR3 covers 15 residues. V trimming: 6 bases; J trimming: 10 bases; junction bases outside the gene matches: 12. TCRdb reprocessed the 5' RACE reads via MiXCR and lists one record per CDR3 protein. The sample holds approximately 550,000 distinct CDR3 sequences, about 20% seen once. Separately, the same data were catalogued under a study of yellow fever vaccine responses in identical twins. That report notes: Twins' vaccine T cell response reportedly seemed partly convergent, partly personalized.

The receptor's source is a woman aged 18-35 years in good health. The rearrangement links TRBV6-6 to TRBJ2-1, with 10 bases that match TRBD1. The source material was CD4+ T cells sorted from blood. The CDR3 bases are TGTGCCAGCAGGCGGACTGGGACAGGGGACGGGGAGCAGTTCTTC. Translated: CASRRTGTGDGEQFF.